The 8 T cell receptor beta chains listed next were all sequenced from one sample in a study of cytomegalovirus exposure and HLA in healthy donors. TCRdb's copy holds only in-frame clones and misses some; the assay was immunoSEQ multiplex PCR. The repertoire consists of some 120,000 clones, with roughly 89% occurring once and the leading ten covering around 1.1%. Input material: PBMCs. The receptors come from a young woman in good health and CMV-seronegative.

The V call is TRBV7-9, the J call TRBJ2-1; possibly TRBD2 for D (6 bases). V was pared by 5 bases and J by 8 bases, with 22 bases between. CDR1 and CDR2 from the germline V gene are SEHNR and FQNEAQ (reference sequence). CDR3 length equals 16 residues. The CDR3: CASSPWGDEREDEQFF. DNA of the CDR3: TGTGCCAGCAGCCCTTGGGGGGACGAGCGTGAGGATGAGCAGTTCTTC.

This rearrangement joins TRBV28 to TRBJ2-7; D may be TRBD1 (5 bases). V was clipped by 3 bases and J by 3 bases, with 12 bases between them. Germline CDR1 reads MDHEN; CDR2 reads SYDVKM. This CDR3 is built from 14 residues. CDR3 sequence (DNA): TGTGCCAGCAGTTTGGGGCTAGACCTCTACGAGCAGTACGTC. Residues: CASSLGLDLYEQYV.

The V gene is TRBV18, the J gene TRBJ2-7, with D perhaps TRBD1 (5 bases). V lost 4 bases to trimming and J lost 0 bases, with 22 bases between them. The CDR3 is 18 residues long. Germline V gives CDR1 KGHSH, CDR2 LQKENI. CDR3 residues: CASSLYRPAIDSSYEQYF. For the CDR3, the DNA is TGTGCCAGCTCACTGTACAGGCCCGCGATTGATAGCTCCTACGAGCAGTACTTC.

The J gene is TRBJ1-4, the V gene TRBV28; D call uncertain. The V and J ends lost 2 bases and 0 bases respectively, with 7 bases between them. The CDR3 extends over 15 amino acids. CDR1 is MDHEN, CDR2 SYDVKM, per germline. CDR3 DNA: TGTGCCAGCAGTTTAAGTGACTCAACTAATGAAAAACTGTTTTTT. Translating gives CASSLSDSTNEKLFF.

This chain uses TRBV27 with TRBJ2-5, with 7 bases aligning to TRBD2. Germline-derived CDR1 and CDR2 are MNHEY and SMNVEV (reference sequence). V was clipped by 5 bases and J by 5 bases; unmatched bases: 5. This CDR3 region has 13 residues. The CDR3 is CASSGGLRETQYF. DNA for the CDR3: TGTGCCAGCAGTGGGGGACTAAGGGAGACCCAGTACTTC.

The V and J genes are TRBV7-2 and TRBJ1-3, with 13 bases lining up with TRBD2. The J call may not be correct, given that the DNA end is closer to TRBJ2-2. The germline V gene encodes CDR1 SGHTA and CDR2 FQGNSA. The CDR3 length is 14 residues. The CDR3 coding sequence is TGTGCCAGCAGCACGGGACTAGCGGGGGGGGAGCTGTTTTTT. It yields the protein CASSTGLAGGELFF.

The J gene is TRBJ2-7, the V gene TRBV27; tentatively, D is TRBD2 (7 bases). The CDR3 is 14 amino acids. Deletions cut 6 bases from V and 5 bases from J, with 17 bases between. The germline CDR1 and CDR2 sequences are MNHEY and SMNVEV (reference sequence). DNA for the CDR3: TGTGCCAGCAGGCTCTTTGGGGGGGGCAACGAGCAGTACTTC. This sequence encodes CASRLFGGGNEQYF.

The CDR3 is CSVEDLGWTGTLWGYGYTF. The CDR3 region has the DNA TGCAGCGTTGAAGATCTTGGTTGGACAGGGACTTTGTGGGGCTATGGCTACACCTTC. This sequence joins TRBV29-1 and TRBJ1-2, with 8 bases matching TRBD1. Germline V gene data show CDR1 as SQVTM and CDR2 as ANQGSEA. The ends lost 0 bases at V and 4 bases at J; junction bases unmatched: 19. CDR3 length equals 19 residues.